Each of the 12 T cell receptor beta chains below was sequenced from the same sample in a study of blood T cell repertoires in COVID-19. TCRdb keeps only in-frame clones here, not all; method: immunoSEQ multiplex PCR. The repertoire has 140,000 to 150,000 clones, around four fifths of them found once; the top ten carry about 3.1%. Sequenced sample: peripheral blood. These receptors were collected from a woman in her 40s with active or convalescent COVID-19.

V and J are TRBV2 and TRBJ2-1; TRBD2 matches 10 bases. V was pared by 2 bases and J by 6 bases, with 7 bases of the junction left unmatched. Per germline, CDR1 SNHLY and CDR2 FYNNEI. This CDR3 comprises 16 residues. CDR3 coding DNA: TGTGCCAGCAGTGAATCCTCCAGCGGGAGGGGCAATGAGCAGTTCTTC. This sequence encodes CASSESSSGRGNEQFF.

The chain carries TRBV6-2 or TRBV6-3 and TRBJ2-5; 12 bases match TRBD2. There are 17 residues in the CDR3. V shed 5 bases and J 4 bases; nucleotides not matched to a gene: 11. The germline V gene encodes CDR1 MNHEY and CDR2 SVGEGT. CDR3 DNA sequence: TGTGCCAGCAGTGCCCCTAGCGGGAGGGGGCATATAGAGACCCAGTACTTC. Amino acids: CASSAPSGRGHIETQYF.

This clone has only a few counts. The CDR3 DNA follows: TGTGCCACCACGCGTGGGGGGTTATACAATGAGCAGTTCTTC. It translates to CATTRGGLYNEQFF. The V call is TRBV3-1 (or the pseudogene TRBV3-2), the J call TRBJ2-1; a weak D match, TRBD2 (6 bases). Germline V gene data show CDR1 as LGHDT and CDR2 as YNNKEL (reference sequence). The CDR3 contains 14 residues. V was clipped by 10 bases and J by 4 bases, with 17 bases between them.

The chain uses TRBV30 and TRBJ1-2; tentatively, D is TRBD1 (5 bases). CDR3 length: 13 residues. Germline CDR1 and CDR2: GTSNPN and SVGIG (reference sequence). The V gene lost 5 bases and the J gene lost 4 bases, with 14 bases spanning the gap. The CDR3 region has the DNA TGTGCCTGGGGACGGGAGGGGTTCTATGGCTACACCTTC. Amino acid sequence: CAWGREGFYGYTF.

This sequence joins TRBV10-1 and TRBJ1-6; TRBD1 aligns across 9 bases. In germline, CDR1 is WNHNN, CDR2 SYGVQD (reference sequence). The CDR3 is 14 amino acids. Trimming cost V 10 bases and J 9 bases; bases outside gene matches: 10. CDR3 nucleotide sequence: TGCGCCACCCTTAGCGGGACAGGGAGTTCACCCCTCCACTTT. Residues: CATLSGTGSSPLHF.

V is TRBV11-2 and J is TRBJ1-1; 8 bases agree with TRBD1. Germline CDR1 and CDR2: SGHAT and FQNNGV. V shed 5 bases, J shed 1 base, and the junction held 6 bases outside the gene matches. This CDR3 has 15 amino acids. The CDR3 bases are TGTGCCAGCAGCCAGGACAGGGTTCGGAACACTGAAGCTTTCTTT. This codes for CASSQDRVRNTEAFF.

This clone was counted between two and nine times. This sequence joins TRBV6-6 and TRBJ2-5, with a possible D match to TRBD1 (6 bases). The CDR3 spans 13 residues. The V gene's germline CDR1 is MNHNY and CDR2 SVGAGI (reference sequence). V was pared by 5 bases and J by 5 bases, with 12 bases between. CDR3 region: CASSHRVYETQYF. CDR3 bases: TGTGCCAGCAGTCACAGGGTCTACGAGACCCAGTACTTC.

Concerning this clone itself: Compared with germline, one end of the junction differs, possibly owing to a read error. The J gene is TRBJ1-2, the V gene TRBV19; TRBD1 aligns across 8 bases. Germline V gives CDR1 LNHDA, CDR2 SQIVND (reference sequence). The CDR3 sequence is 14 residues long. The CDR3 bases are TGTGCCAGTGGTATAGACAGGGGAGTCTATGGCTACACCTTC. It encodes CASGIDRGVYGYTF.

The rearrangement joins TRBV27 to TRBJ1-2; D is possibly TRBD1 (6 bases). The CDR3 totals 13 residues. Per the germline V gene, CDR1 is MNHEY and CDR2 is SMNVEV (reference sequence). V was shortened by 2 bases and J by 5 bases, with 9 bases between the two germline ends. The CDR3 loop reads CASSLDRSYGYTF. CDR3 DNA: TGTGCCAGCAGTTTAGACAGGTCGTATGGCTACACCTTC.

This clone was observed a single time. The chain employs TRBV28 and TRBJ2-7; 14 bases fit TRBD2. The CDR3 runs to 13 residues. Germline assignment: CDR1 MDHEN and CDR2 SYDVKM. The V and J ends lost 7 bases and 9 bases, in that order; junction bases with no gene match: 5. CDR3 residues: CASTETSGRAQYF. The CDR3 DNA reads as TGTGCCAGCACTGAGACTAGCGGGAGGGCGCAGTACTTC.

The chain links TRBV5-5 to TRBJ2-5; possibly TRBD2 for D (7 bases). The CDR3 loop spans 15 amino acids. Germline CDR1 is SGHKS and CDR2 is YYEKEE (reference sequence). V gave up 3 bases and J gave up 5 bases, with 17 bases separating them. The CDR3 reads CASSWGGGMTETQYF. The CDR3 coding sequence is TGTGCCAGCAGCTGGGGCGGGGGCATGACGGAGACCCAGTACTTC.

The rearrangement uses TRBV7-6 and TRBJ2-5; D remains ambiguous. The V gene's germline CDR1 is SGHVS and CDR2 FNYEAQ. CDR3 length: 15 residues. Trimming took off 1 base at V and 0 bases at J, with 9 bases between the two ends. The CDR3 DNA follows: TGTGCCAGCAGCTTAGGGTGGGCCTACCAAGAGACCCAGTACTTC. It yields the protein CASSLGWAYQETQYF. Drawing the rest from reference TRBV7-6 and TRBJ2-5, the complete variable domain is GAGVSQSPRYKVTKRGQDVALRCDPISGHVSLYWYRQALGQGPEFLTYFNYEAQQDKSGLPNDRFSAERPEGSISTLTIQRTEQRDSAMYRCASSLGWAYQETQYFGPGTRLLVL.